This note documents a single T cell receptor beta chain sequence. The source of the sample is a study of T cells in localized non-small cell lung cancer. The table came from immunoSEQ multiplex PCR; TCRdb's copy has only in-frame clones and leaves some out. The data contain 45,000 to 70,000 clones, 80% to 90% of them singletons. The CDR3 loop spans 14 amino acids. V was clipped by 6 bases and J by 4 bases, with 15 bases between them. Germline CDR1 reads SNHLY; CDR2 reads FYNNEI. The rearrangement uses TRBV2 and TRBJ1-1; a possible D gene is TRBD1 (6 bases). This clonotype was sampled from a woman aged 40 to 75 with stage I lung adenocarcinoma. The starting material was peripheral blood, obtained before any cancer treatment. The CDR3 sequence is CASRSRTEFTEAFF. The CDR3 nucleotides read TGTGCCAGCAGGTCCCGGACAGAGTTCACTGAAGCTTTCTTT.